This TCR beta chain was identified in a study of T cell responses to AZD1222 COVID-19 vaccine. Study background: Some second doses came at about 4 weeks and others at about 12 weeks; these were pooled.

Study observations and caveats: The study reported that nearly half of spike-specific TCRs target unmutated variant regions. White British ancestry dominated among donors, who included more females, and clonal diversity was possibly underestimated. CD4 TCRs linked to vaccination spanned spike, dominating at 160-218 and 743-854.

Remarks on this clone: Antigen: not known.

Germline loops: CDR1 SGHRS, CDR2 YFSETQ. Losses at the gene ends were 1 base for V and 11 bases for J; bases not matched to a gene: 4. CDR3 length equals 12 residues. The method was immunoSEQ multiplex PCR; TCRdb's version includes in-frame clones alone and lacks a portion of them. The repertoire holds some 100,000 clones, around 90% seen once, with 5% to 5.5% in the top ten. The rearrangement uses TRBV5-1 and TRBJ1-1; 8 bases are a match to TRBD1. This TCR derives from an adult in good health. The sample consisted of peripheral blood, taken on day 0 of AZD1222 vaccination. CDR3 amino acids: CASSLTGGNAFF. DNA for the CDR3: TGCGCCAGCAGCTTGACAGGGGGGAATGCTTTCTTT.